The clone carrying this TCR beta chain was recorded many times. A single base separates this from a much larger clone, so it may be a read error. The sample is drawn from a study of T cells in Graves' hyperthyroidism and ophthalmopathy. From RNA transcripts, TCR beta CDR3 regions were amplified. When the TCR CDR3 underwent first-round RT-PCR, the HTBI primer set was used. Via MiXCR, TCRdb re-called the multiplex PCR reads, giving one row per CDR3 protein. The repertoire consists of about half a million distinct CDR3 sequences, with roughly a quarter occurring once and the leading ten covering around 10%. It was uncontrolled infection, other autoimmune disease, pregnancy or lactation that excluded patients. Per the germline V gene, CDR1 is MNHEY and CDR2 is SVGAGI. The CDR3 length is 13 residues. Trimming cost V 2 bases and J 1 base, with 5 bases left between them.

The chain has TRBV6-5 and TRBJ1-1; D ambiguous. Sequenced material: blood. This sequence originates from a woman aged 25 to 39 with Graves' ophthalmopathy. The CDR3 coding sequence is TGTGCCAGCAGTTACGACCAGAACACTGAAGCTTTCTTT. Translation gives CASSYDQNTEAFF.